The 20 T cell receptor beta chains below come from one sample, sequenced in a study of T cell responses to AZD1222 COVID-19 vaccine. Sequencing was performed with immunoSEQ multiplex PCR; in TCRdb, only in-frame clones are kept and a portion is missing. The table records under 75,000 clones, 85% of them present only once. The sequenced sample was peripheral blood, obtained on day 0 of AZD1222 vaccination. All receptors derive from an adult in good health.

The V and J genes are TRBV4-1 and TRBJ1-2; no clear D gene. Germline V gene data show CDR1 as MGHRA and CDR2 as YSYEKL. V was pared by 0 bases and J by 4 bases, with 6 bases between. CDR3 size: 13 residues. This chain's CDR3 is CASSQDAAYGYTF. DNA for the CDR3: TGCGCCAGCAGCCAAGATGCCGCCTATGGCTACACCTTC.

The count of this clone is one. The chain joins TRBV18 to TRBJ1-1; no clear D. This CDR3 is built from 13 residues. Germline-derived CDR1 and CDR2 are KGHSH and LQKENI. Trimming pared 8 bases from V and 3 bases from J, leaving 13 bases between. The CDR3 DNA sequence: TGTGCCAGCAGGGATATGGAAGACACTGAAGCTTTCTTT. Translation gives CASRDMEDTEAFF.

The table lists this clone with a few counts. As DNA, the CDR3 is TGTGCCAGTAGTATTTACCCGGGGCAGGGGGATGAAAAACTGTTTTTT. Amino acid sequence: CASSIYPGQGDEKLFF. The chain has TRBV19 and TRBJ1-4; TRBD1 matches at 7 bases. Germline values: CDR1 LNHDA, CDR2 SQIVND (reference sequence). The CDR3 sequence is 16 residues long. V was clipped by 3 bases and J by 6 bases; unmatched bases: 10. Together with reference TRBV19 and TRBJ1-4, the CDR3 gives the full variable domain: DGGITQSPKYLFRKEGQNVTLSCEQNLNHDAMYWYRQDPGQGLRLIYYSQIVNDFQKGDIAEGYSVSREKKESFPLTVTSAQKNPTAFYLCASSIYPGQGDEKLFFGSGTQLSVL.

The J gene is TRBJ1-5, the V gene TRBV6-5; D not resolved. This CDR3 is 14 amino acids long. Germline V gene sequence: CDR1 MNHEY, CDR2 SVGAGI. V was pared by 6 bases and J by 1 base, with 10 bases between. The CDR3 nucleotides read TGTGCCAGCAGCCGCCCAGGCAGCAATCAGCCCCAGCATTTT. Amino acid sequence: CASSRPGSNQPQHF.

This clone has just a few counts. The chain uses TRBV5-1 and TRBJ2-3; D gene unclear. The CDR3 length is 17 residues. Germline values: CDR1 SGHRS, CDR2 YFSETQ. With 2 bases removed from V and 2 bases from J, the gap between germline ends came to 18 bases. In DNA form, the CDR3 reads TGCGCCAGCAGCTTTTCGATCCTCCCCCCCTCCACAGATACGCAGTATTTT. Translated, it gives CASSFSILPPSTDTQYF. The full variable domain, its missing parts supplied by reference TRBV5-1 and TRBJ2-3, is KAGVTQTPRYLIKTRGQQVTLSCSPISGHRSVSWYQQTPGQGLQFLFEYFSETQRNKGNFPGRFSGRQFSNSRSEMNVSTLELGDSALYLCASSFSILPPSTDTQYFGPGTRLTVL.

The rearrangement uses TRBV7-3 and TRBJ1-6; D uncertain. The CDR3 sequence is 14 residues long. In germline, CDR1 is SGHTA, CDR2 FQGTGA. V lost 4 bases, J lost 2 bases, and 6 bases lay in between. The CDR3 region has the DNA TGTGCCAGCAGCTCCGGGACCTATAATTCACCCCTCCACTTT. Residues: CASSSGTYNSPLHF.

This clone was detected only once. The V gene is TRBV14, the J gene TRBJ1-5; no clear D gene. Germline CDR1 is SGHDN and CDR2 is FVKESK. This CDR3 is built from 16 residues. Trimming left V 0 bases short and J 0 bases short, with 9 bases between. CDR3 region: CASSQETQYSNQPQHF. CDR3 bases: TGTGCCAGCAGCCAAGAAACACAGTATAGCAATCAGCCCCAGCATTTT.

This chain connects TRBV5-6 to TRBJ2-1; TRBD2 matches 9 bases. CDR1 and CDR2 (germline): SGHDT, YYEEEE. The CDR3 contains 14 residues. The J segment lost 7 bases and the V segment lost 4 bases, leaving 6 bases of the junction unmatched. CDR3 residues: CASSVSGSINEQFF. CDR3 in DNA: TGTGCCAGCAGCGTTAGCGGGAGCATAAATGAGCAGTTCTTC.

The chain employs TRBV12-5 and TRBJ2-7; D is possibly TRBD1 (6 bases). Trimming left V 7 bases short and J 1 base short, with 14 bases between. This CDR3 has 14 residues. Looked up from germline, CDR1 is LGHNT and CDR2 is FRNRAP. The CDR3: CASALDSPSYEQYF. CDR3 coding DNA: TGTGCTAGTGCCCTGGACAGCCCATCCTACGAGCAGTACTTC.

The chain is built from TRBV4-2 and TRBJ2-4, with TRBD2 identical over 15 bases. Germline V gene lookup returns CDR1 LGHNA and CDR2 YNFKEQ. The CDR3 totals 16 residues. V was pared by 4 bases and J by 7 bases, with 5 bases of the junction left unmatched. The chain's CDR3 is CASSPGTSGGRNIQYF. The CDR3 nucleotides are TGTGCCAGCAGCCCCGGGACTAGCGGGGGGAGGAACATTCAGTACTTC.

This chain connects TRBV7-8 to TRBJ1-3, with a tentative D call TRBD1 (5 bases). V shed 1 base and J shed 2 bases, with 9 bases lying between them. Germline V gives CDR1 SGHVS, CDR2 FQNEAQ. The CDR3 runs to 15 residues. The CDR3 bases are TGTGCCAGCAGCTTAGTTCCAGGGACTGGAAACACCATATATTTT. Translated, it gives CASSLVPGTGNTIYF.

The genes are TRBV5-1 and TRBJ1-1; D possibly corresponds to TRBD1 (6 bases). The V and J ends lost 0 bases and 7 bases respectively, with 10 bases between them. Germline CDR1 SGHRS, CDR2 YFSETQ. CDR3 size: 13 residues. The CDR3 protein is CASSLERGGEAFF. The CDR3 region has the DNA TGCGCCAGCAGCTTGGAAAGGGGGGGTGAAGCTTTCTTT.

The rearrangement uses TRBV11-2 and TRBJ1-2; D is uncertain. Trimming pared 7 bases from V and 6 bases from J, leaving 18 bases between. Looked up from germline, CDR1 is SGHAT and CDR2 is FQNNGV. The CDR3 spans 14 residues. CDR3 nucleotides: TGTGCCAGCACCTATAAGACGGGGAGAGATGGCTACACCTTC. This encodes CASTYKTGRDGYTF. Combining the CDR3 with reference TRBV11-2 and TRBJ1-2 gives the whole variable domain EAGVAQSPRYKIIEKRQSVAFWCNPISGHATLYWYQQILGQGPKLLIQFQNNGVVDDSQLPKDRFSAERLKGVDSTLKIQPAKLEDSAVYLCASTYKTGRDGYTFGSGTRLTVV.

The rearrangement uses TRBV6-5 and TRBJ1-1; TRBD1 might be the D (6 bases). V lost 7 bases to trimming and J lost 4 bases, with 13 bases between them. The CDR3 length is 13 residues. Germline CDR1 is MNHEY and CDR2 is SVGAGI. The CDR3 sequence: CASINRELTEAFF. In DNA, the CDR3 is TGTGCCAGCATCAACAGGGAGCTCACTGAAGCTTTCTTT.

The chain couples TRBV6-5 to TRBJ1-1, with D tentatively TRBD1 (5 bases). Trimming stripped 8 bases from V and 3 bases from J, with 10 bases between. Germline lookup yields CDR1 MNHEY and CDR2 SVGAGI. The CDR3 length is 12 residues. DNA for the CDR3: TGTGCCAGCTGGGACTATTACACTGAAGCTTTCTTT. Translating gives CASWDYYTEAFF.

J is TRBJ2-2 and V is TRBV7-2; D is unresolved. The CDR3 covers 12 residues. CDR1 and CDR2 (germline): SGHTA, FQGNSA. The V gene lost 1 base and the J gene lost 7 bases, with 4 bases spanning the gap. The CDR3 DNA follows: TGTGCCAGCAGCTTAGAACTCGGGGAGCTGTTTTTT. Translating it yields CASSLELGELFF. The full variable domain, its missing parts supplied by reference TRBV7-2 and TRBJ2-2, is GAGVSQSPSNKVTEKGKDVELRCDPISGHTALYWYRQSLGQGLEFLIYFQGNSAPDKSGLPSDRFSAERTGGSVSTLTIQRTQQEDSAVYLCASSLELGELFFGEGSRLTVL.

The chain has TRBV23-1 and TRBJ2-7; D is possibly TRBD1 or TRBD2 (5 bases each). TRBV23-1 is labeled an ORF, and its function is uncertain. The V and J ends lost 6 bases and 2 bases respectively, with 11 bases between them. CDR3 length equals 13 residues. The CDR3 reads CASSPGPTYEQYF. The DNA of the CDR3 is TGCGCCAGCAGCCCGGGACCGACCTACGAGCAGTACTTC.

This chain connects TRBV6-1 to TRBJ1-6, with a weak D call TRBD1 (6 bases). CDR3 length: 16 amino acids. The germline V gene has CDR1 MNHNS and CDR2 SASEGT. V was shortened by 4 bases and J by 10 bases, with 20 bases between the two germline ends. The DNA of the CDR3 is TGTGCCAGCAGTGCGCGAGGGGGGTTCAAGGTGTCACCCCTCCACTTT. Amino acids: CASSARGGFKVSPLHF.

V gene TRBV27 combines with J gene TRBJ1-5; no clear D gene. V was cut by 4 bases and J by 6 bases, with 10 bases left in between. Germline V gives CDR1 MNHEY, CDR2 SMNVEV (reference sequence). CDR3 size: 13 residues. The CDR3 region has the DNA TGTGCCAGCAGTTCGGGAATACGTCAGCCCCAGCATTTT. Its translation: CASSSGIRQPQHF.

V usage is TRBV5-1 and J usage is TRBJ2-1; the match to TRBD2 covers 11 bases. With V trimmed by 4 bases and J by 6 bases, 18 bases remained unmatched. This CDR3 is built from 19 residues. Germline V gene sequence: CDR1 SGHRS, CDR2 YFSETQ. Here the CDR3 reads CASSDRIAGGPGFSNEQFF. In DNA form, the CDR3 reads TGCGCCAGCAGCGACAGAATAGCGGGAGGGCCCGGATTTTCCAATGAGCAGTTCTTC.